These 24 T cell receptor beta chains share one sample of origin, sequenced in a study of blood T cell repertoires in COVID-19. Measured with immunoSEQ multiplex PCR; TCRdb has only the in-frame clones, and not every one. The profile covers about 98,000 clones, with around 86% appearing a single time and 2.5% to 3.5% taken by the ten largest. Sequenced input: peripheral blood. The origin of the receptors is a man aged 50 to 59 with active or convalescent COVID-19.

V gene TRBV6-6 combines with J gene TRBJ1-2, with a weak D call TRBD1 (5 bases). CDR3 length: 13 amino acids. V gave up 7 bases and J gave up 3 bases, with 12 bases separating them. Germline CDR1 MNHNY, CDR2 SVGAGI (reference sequence). CDR3 DNA: TGTGCCAGCATTGATCCGGGGGACTATGGCTACACCTTC. Its translation is CASIDPGDYGYTF.

The chain uses TRBV6-6 and TRBJ1-1; no clear D. Per germline, CDR1 MNHNY and CDR2 SVGAGI (reference sequence). The CDR3 length is 14 residues. The V and J ends lost 6 bases and 0 bases respectively, with 11 bases between them. As DNA, the CDR3 is TGTGCCAGCAGCCCTCTATTCATGAACACTGAAGCTTTCTTT. Protein sequence: CASSPLFMNTEAFF.

This chain joins TRBV6-5 and TRBJ1-1; 7 bases agree with TRBD1. V lost 5 bases, J lost 7 bases, and 4 bases stayed unmatched. This CDR3 region has 12 residues. Germline CDR1 reads MNHEY; CDR2 reads SVGAGI. The CDR3 coding sequence is TGTGCCAGCAGTATAACAGGGGATGAAGCTTTCTTT. Its translation: CASSITGDEAFF.

J is TRBJ1-4 and V is TRBV28; 7 positions match TRBD1. Germline CDR1 and CDR2: MDHEN and SYDVKM. This CDR3 spans 11 amino acids. The V segment lost 3 bases and the J segment 12 bases; nucleotides outside the gene matches: 1. CDR3 DNA: TGTGCCAGCAGTTTTACAGGGGAACTGTTTTTT. As protein: CASSFTGELFF.

The chain recombines TRBV19 with TRBJ1-5; D gene ambiguous. Between the trimmed V and J ends, which lost 6 bases and 2 bases, there was a span of 14 bases. Germline CDR1 and CDR2: LNHDA and SQIVND (reference sequence). The length of the CDR3 is 15 residues. CDR3 in DNA: TGTGCCAGTAGCATGGAGGGTAGGGGCAATCAGCCCCAGCATTTT. This translates into CASSMEGRGNQPQHF.

This chain joins TRBV11-2 and TRBJ1-5; TRBD1 is a possible D gene (6 bases). V shed 3 bases and J shed 1 base, with 10 bases lying between them. The CDR3 loop spans 15 amino acids. Germline V lookup: CDR1 SGHAT, CDR2 FQNNGV. In nucleotides, the CDR3 is TGTGCCAGCAGCTTGGCTACAGGGAGCAATCAGCCCCAGCATTTT. This codes for CASSLATGSNQPQHF. Complete variable domain (other parts from reference TRBV11-2 and TRBJ1-5): EAGVAQSPRYKIIEKRQSVAFWCNPISGHATLYWYQQILGQGPKLLIQFQNNGVVDDSQLPKDRFSAERLKGVDSTLKIQPAKLEDSAVYLCASSLATGSNQPQHFGDGTRLSIL.

This chain connects TRBV9 to TRBJ2-5; D is uncertain. CDR3 length: 12 residues. Germline values: CDR1 SGDLS, CDR2 YYNGEE. V lost 0 bases to trimming and J lost 5 bases, with 5 bases between them. The CDR3 region has the DNA TGTGCCAGCAGCGTAGTCGGGGAGACCCAGTACTTC. This sequence encodes CASSVVGETQYF.

The J gene is TRBJ2-3, the V gene TRBV18, with TRBD2 matching over 10 bases. From germline, CDR1 is KGHSH and CDR2 LQKENI. Trimming at V came to 3 bases and at J to 4 bases, leaving 7 bases not matched to a gene. The CDR3 runs to 16 residues. This chain's CDR3 is CASSPSGGASPDTQYF. In DNA, the CDR3 is TGTGCCAGCTCACCGAGCGGGGGGGCCTCGCCAGATACGCAGTATTTT.

This chain joins TRBV19 and TRBJ2-2; TRBD1 agrees at 9 bases. CDR1 and CDR2 from the germline V gene are LNHDA and SQIVND (reference sequence). The CDR3 covers 15 residues. With V trimmed by 4 bases and J by 5 bases, 5 bases remained unmatched. The CDR3 loop is CASSKQGAQTGELFF. CDR3 DNA sequence: TGTGCCAGTAGTAAACAGGGGGCGCAAACCGGGGAGCTGTTTTTT.

The chain joins TRBV29-1 to TRBJ1-1; 9 nucleotides match TRBD1. The ends lost 1 base at V and 5 bases at J; junction bases unmatched: 2. The CDR3 length is 13 residues. Per the germline V gene, CDR1 is SQVTM and CDR2 is ANQGSEA. The CDR3 sequence is CSVEGQGGTEAFF. The CDR3 coding sequence is TGCAGCGTTGAAGGACAGGGGGGAACTGAAGCTTTCTTT.

V is TRBV7-8 and J is TRBJ1-2, with TRBD1 matching 7 bases. With 3 bases clipped from V and 8 bases from J, the junction kept 9 bases outside the gene matches. The CDR3 covers 14 residues. Germline V gene sequence: CDR1 SGHVS, CDR2 FQNEAQ. The CDR3 bases are TGTGCCAGCAGCTTGGCCCGGACAGGACAGGGCTACACCTTC. Residues: CASSLARTGQGYTF.

The rearrangement uses TRBV4-3 and TRBJ1-6; 8 bases map to TRBD1. Losses at the gene ends were 4 bases for V and 6 bases for J; bases not matched to a gene: 5. The CDR3 extends over 15 amino acids. Looked up from germline, CDR1 is LGHNA and CDR2 is YSLEER. The DNA for the CDR3 is TGCGCCAGCAGCCCACAGGGGGACCTTAATTCACCCCTCCACTTT. It specifies CASSPQGDLNSPLHF.

V usage is TRBV6-2 or TRBV6-3 and J usage is TRBJ1-5; D unclear. The CDR3 totals 16 residues. V lost 2 bases and J 0 bases, leaving 11 bases between the germline ends. Germline V gene data show CDR1 as MNHEY and CDR2 as SVGEGT. This chain's CDR3 is CASSYRERYSNQPQHF. The CDR3 DNA reads TGTGCCAGCAGTTACCGGGAGAGATATAGCAATCAGCCCCAGCATTTT.

J is TRBJ1-1 and V is TRBV30, with a possible D match to TRBD1 (6 bases). CDR3 size: 11 residues. Trimming removed 7 bases at V and 0 bases at J, with 6 bases between. Germline V gives CDR1 GTSNPN, CDR2 SVGIG (reference sequence). CDR3 DNA: TGTGCCTCAGGGGTGAACACTGAAGCTTTCTTT. Residues: CASGVNTEAFF.

The rearrangement links TRBV7-6 to TRBJ1-1; D is possibly TRBD1 (6 bases). CDR1 is SGHVS and CDR2 is FNYEAQ in the germline V gene. The CDR3 is 16 amino acids. Trimming removed 5 bases at V and 0 bases at J, with 16 bases between. Here the CDR3 reads CASSPASGEVNTEAFF. The CDR3, as DNA: TGTGCCAGCAGCCCAGCCTCAGGGGAAGTGAACACTGAAGCTTTCTTT. The variable domain in full, with the rest retrieved from reference TRBV7-6 and TRBJ1-1, is GAGVSQSPRYKVTKRGQDVALRCDPISGHVSLYWYRQALGQGPEFLTYFNYEAQQDKSGLPNDRFSAERPEGSISTLTIQRTEQRDSAMYRCASSPASGEVNTEAFFGQGTRLTVV.

V usage is TRBV6-5 and J usage is TRBJ2-1; 10 bases match TRBD1. This CDR3 has 14 residues. The germline CDR1 and CDR2 sequences are MNHEY and SVGAGI. Trimming took 4 bases from V and 7 from J; bases not matched to a gene: 4. CDR3 amino acids: CASSWDRGGNEQFF. For the CDR3, the DNA is TGTGCCAGCAGTTGGGACAGGGGAGGGAATGAGCAGTTCTTC.

V is TRBV7-2 and J is TRBJ1-4, with 9 bases lining up with TRBD1. The CDR3 is 14 residues long. V lost 5 bases to trimming and J lost 7 bases; unmatched junction nucleotides: 5. Germline V CDR1 and CDR2: SGHTA, FQGNSA. The CDR3 reads CASSTDRGIEKLFF. The CDR3, as DNA: TGTGCCAGCAGCACGGACAGGGGAATTGAAAAACTGTTTTTT.

This chain links TRBV19 with TRBJ1-2, with 10 positions matching TRBD1. Germline loops: CDR1 LNHDA, CDR2 SQIVND (reference sequence). This CDR3 is 15 amino acids long. V trimming: 6 bases; J trimming: 0 bases; junction bases outside the gene matches: 4. In nucleotides, the CDR3 is TGTGCCAGTAGACCCGGGACAGGGGCTAACTATGGCTACACCTTC. Translated, it gives CASRPGTGANYGYTF.

This chain connects TRBV11-2 to TRBJ2-5, with 9 bases lining up with TRBD2. CDR3 length: 15 amino acids. The V and J ends lost 1 base and 4 bases, in that order; junction bases with no gene match: 4. Germline CDR1 and CDR2: SGHAT and FQNNGV. The CDR3 loop reads CASSLVLTSGETQYF. CDR3 coding DNA: TGTGCCAGCAGCTTAGTATTGACTAGCGGAGAGACCCAGTACTTC.

The genes are TRBV4-3 and TRBJ2-5, with 8 bases matching TRBD2. Looked up from germline, CDR1 is LGHNA and CDR2 is YSLEER. This CDR3 contains 17 residues. Trimming took 0 bases from V and 1 from J; bases not matched to a gene: 7. The CDR3 nucleotides read TGCGCCAGCAGCCAAGAGACCGGGGGGGCAGGCCAAGAGACCCAGTACTTC. Translated, it gives CASSQETGGAGQETQYF.

The rearrangement uses TRBV11-3 and TRBJ2-5, with 9 bases that match TRBD1. The CDR3 has 16 residues. Germline CDR1 SGHNT, CDR2 YENEEA. Losses at the gene ends were 5 bases for V and 2 bases for J; bases not matched to a gene: 9. The CDR3 bases are TGTGCCAGCAGCCCTGGACAGGGGAGAAATCAAGAGACCCAGTACTTC. Encoded protein: CASSPGQGRNQETQYF.

The chain couples TRBV7-6 to TRBJ2-5; D may be TRBD2 (5 bases). This CDR3 is built from 16 residues. The V end lost 4 bases, the J end lost 4 bases, and 19 bases lay between the germline ends. Germline V gives CDR1 SGHVS, CDR2 FNYEAQ. CDR3 residues: CASSSNSPGLGETQYF. The CDR3 bases are TGTGCCAGCAGCTCAAATTCCCCGGGATTAGGAGAGACCCAGTACTTC.

The J gene is TRBJ2-2, the V gene TRBV28, with 15 bases fitting TRBD2. The germline CDR1 and CDR2 sequences are MDHEN and SYDVKM. V gave up 3 bases and J gave up 6 bases; unmatched junction bases: 5. The CDR3 is made up of 17 amino acids. For the CDR3, the DNA is TGTGCCAGCAGTTTGGGACTAGCGGGGGGTAGGGCCGGGGAGCTGTTTTTT. It translates to CASSLGLAGGRAGELFF. Supplemented by reference TRBV28 and TRBJ2-2, the full variable domain reads DVKVTQSSRYLVKRTGEKVFLECVQDMDHENMFWYRQDPGLGLRLIYFSYDVKMKEKGDIPEGYSVSREKKERFSLILESASTNQTSMYLCASSLGLAGGRAGELFFGEGSRLTVL.

The V and J genes are TRBV28 and TRBJ1-2, with TRBD1 as a possible D gene (6 bases). Trimming removed 4 bases from V and 3 bases from J, with 15 bases in between. CDR3 length equals 15 residues. CDR1 MDHEN and CDR2 SYDVKM come from the germline V gene. DNA of the CDR3: TGTGCCAGCAGTTCAAGAGGGGGGGATGACTATGGCTACACCTTC. As protein: CASSSRGGDDYGYTF.